One sample yielded the 19 T cell receptor beta chains listed below, sequenced in a study of CD8+ T cells in alopecia areata. Treatment here: oral pan-JAK inhibitor, 5-10 mg twice daily. Sequencing used cDNA as its template, made by extracting RNA and reverse transcribing it. Using immunoSEQ multiplex PCR, the repertoire was profiled, and TCRdb retains in-frame clones only, with some absent. The sample yields around 150,000 clones, 55% to 75% seen once. This sample comprised CD4+ T cells sorted from blood, obtained at week 24, from a patient treated with tofacitinib. These receptors were taken from a human donor with alopecia areata.

The J gene is TRBJ2-3, the V gene TRBV30; 9 nucleotides match TRBD2. CDR3 length: 14 amino acids. Trimming removed 0 bases from V and 4 bases from J; junction bases left unmatched: 2. Germline CDR1 is GTSNPN and CDR2 is SVGIG (reference sequence). The DNA of the CDR3 is TGTGCCTGGAGTGTCCCTAGCGGGGCAGATACGCAGTATTTT. Protein sequence: CAWSVPSGADTQYF.

This clone was detected only a few times. This chain connects TRBV27 to TRBJ1-1, with a weak D call TRBD1 (6 bases). The V and J ends lost 8 bases and 7 bases respectively, with 23 bases between them. Per the germline V gene, CDR1 is MNHEY and CDR2 is SMNVEV (reference sequence). The CDR3 covers 15 residues. The CDR3 reads CASSGIKGPRGEAFF. CDR3 nucleotide sequence: TGTGCCAGCTCGGGGATAAAGGGACCCAGGGGTGAAGCTTTCTTT.

This clone was counted between two and nine times. The chain recombines TRBV12-5 with TRBJ1-3; D is uncertain. CDR1 is LGHNT and CDR2 is FRNRAP in the germline V gene. The CDR3 consists of 15 residues. V lost 6 bases to trimming and J lost 3 bases, with 15 bases between them. This CDR3 is CASGSSRSVGNTIYF. The CDR3 DNA sequence: TGTGCTAGTGGCTCCTCCCGCAGCGTTGGAAACACCATATATTTT. The full variable domain, with the rest looked up from reference TRBV12-5 and TRBJ1-3, is DARVTQTPRHKVTEMGQEVTMRCQPILGHNTVFWYRQTMMQGLELLAYFRNRAPLDDSGMPKDRFSAEMPDATLATLKIQPSEPRDSAVYFCASGSSRSVGNTIYFGEGSWLTVV.

This clone was detected only a few times. The genes are TRBV5-1 and TRBJ2-3, with D possibly TRBD1 on 5 matching bases. The CDR3 loop spans 16 amino acids. CDR1 and CDR2 from the germline V gene are SGHRS and YFSETQ. V was trimmed by 4 bases and J by 2 bases, leaving 17 bases between them. Here the CDR3 DNA reads TGCGCCAGCAGCCCTGCCCCGGCAGGGAACACAGATACGCAGTATTTT. It yields the protein CASSPAPAGNTDTQYF.

This clone showed up just a few times. DNA for the CDR3: TGTGCCAGCAGCTTAAGACAGGGGAACTATGGCTACACCTTC. As protein: CASSLRQGNYGYTF. The rearrangement joins TRBV5-6 to TRBJ1-2; 8 bases agree with TRBD1. CDR1 and CDR2 from the germline V gene are SGHDT and YYEEEE. The CDR3 extends over 14 amino acids. Losses at the gene ends were 2 bases for V and 2 bases for J; bases not matched to a gene: 2.

The chain links TRBV18 to TRBJ2-3; D uncertain. The CDR3 covers 12 residues. Trimming cost V 3 bases and J 1 base, with 2 bases left between them. Germline lookup yields CDR1 KGHSH and CDR2 LQKENI. The CDR3 here is CASSPGTDTQYF. DNA of the CDR3: TGTGCCAGCTCACCTGGCACAGATACGCAGTATTTT.

The chain links TRBV29-1 to TRBJ2-7; D may be TRBD1 or TRBD2 (5 bases each). The germline gives CDR1 SQVTM, CDR2 ANQGSEA. Trimming left V 7 bases short and J 5 bases short, with 18 bases between. The CDR3 loop spans 13 amino acids. The CDR3 protein is CSGYARERDEQYF. CDR3 nucleotide sequence: TGCAGCGGGTACGCCAGGGAGAGGGACGAGCAGTACTTC.

This clone was seen a handful of times. The rearrangement links TRBV30 to TRBJ1-6, with 7 nucleotides matching TRBD1. V lost 4 bases, J lost 5 bases, and 2 bases stayed unmatched. Germline CDR1 is GTSNPN and CDR2 is SVGIG (reference sequence). The CDR3 length is 13 residues. As DNA, the CDR3 is TGTGCCTGGACGGGGACAGATAATTCACCCCTCCACTTT. It codes for CAWTGTDNSPLHF.

This clone was seen more than once but under ten times. The chain combines TRBV29-1 with TRBJ1-2; no definite D call. The V gene's germline CDR1 is SQVTM and CDR2 ANQGSEA. The CDR3 runs 12 residues. Here the CDR3 reads CGSYGVNYGYTF. In DNA, the CDR3 is TGCGGCTCATACGGGGTAAACTATGGCTACACCTTC.

As for this clone: This same CDR3 is encoded by further DNA sequences in the sample. The rearrangement joins TRBV5-1 to TRBJ1-2; D remains ambiguous. V lost 0 bases to trimming and J lost 1 base, with 7 bases between them. CDR1 SGHRS and CDR2 YFSETQ come from the germline V gene. The CDR3 runs to 14 residues. The CDR3 bases are TGCGCCAGCAGCTTGGAAGGTTATAACTATGGCTACACCTTC. Translating it yields CASSLEGYNYGYTF.

The chain uses TRBV4-1 and TRBJ1-5; 10 bases are a match to TRBD1. The CDR3 runs to 16 residues. The germline V gene encodes CDR1 MGHRA and CDR2 YSYEKL. V shed 4 bases and J 2 bases; nucleotides not matched to a gene: 5. The CDR3 bases are TGCGCCAGCAGCCGGACAGGGGGGGAGGGCAATCAGCCCCAGCATTTT. Amino acid sequence: CASSRTGGEGNQPQHF.

This sequence joins TRBV29-1 and TRBJ1-1; D is perhaps TRBD1 (5 bases). Trimming took 6 bases from V and 2 from J, leaving 19 bases between them. CDR3 length equals 15 residues. Germline values: CDR1 SQVTM, CDR2 ANQGSEA. CDR3 bases: TGCAGCGTCCGAGGGGATAGTCGGAGTAACACTGAAGCTTTCTTT. Translation: CSVRGDSRSNTEAFF.

This clone was found a few times. This chain connects TRBV28 to TRBJ2-7; 8 bases are shared with TRBD1. Germline V gene lookup returns CDR1 MDHEN and CDR2 SYDVKM. CDR3 length equals 13 residues. Trimming at V came to 3 bases and at J to 3 bases, leaving 1 base not matched to a gene. CDR3 sequence reads: CASSLGQVYEQYF. The CDR3, as DNA: TGTGCCAGCAGTTTGGGACAGGTCTACGAGCAGTACTTC. Full variable domain (outside the CDR3, taken from reference TRBV28 and TRBJ2-7): DVKVTQSSRYLVKRTGEKVFLECVQDMDHENMFWYRQDPGLGLRLIYFSYDVKMKEKGDIPEGYSVSREKKERFSLILESASTNQTSMYLCASSLGQVYEQYFGPGTRLTVT.

V usage is TRBV7-9 and J usage is TRBJ1-1; TRBD1 aligns across 12 bases. This CDR3 region has 14 residues. Germline assignment: CDR1 SEHNR and CDR2 FQNEAQ (reference sequence). The V gene end was trimmed by 6 bases and the J gene end by 1 base; junction bases not matched to a gene: 0. This CDR3 reads CASRGQGANTEAFF. The CDR3 DNA is TGTGCCAGCAGGGGACAGGGGGCGAACACTGAAGCTTTCTTT.

The chain joins TRBV2 to TRBJ1-6, with TRBD1 matching 7 bases. V shed 6 bases and J 7 bases; nucleotides not matched to a gene: 6. The germline gives CDR1 SNHLY, CDR2 FYNNEI. The CDR3 is made up of 14 amino acids. CDR3 region: CASSSGTANSPLHF. As DNA, the CDR3 is TGTGCCAGCAGCTCCGGGACAGCCAATTCACCCCTCCACTTT.

V is TRBV7-9 and J is TRBJ1-5, with no clear D. Germline lookup yields CDR1 SEHNR and CDR2 FQNEAQ (reference sequence). The CDR3 runs 12 residues. The germline V and J ends were trimmed by 2 bases and 6 bases, with 5 bases remaining between them. The CDR3 sequence: CASSLFGQPQHF. The CDR3 DNA is TGTGCCAGCAGCTTATTTGGTCAGCCCCAGCATTTT.

V usage is TRBV15 and J usage is TRBJ2-5; TRBD1 or TRBD2 may be the D gene (6 bases each). V was clipped by 5 bases and J by 4 bases, with 11 bases between them. Germline assignment: CDR1 LNHNV and CDR2 YYDKDF (reference sequence). This CDR3 region has 13 residues. CDR3 nucleotide sequence: TGTGCCACCAGCCCGACGGGGGCAGAGACCCAGTACTTC. The encoded protein is CATSPTGAETQYF. The full variable domain, its missing parts supplied by reference TRBV15 and TRBJ2-5, is DAMVIQNPRYQVTQFGKPVTLSCSQTLNHNVMYWYQQKSSQAPKLLFHYYDKDFNNEADTPDNFQSRRPNTSFCFLDIRSPGLGDTAMYLCATSPTGAETQYFGPGTRLLVL.

This sequence joins TRBV4-1 and TRBJ2-1, with D perhaps matching TRBD1 or TRBD2 (6 bases each). CDR1 is MGHRA and CDR2 is YSYEKL in the germline V gene. Deletions cut 4 bases from V and 10 bases from J, with 17 bases between. The CDR3 contains 14 residues. CDR3: CASSPQPGAPEQFF. DNA of the CDR3: TGCGCCAGCAGCCCACAACCGGGGGCGCCCGAGCAGTTCTTC.

The chain links TRBV5-1 to TRBJ1-1; TRBD1 aligns across 8 bases. Germline CDR1 and CDR2: SGHRS and YFSETQ. The CDR3 length is 14 residues. With 5 bases clipped from V and 1 base from J, the junction kept 4 bases outside the gene matches. The CDR3 sequence: CASRRGQANTEAFF. The DNA of the CDR3 is TGCGCCAGCAGACGGGGACAGGCGAACACTGAAGCTTTCTTT. Together with reference TRBV5-1 and TRBJ1-1, the CDR3 gives the full variable domain: KAGVTQTPRYLIKTRGQQVTLSCSPISGHRSVSWYQQTPGQGLQFLFEYFSETQRNKGNFPGRFSGRQFSNSRSEMNVSTLELGDSALYLCASRRGQANTEAFFGQGTRLTVV.